This passage covers 30 T cell receptor beta chains from one sample sequenced in a study of blood T cell repertoires in COVID-19. Profiled with immunoSEQ multiplex PCR; TCRdb holds only in-frame clones, not every one. The data hold some 270,000 clones, with 75% to 90% observed a single time. Sequences were obtained from peripheral blood. These receptor sequences come from a woman between 40 and 55 years old who had recovered from COVID-19.

This chain links TRBV5-4 with TRBJ1-1; 9 nucleotides agree with TRBD1. V lost 3 bases and J lost 5; bases outside the gene matches: 8. The CDR3 is made up of 15 amino acids. Per germline, CDR1 SGHNT and CDR2 YYREEE (reference sequence). CDR3 bases: TGTGCCAGCAGCTACTCCGGGACAGGGAGGACTGAAGCTTTCTTT. Encoded protein: CASSYSGTGRTEAFF.

The rearrangement joins TRBV11-2 to TRBJ2-7; 9 nucleotides agree with TRBD1. This CDR3 comprises 14 residues. The germline gives CDR1 SGHAT, CDR2 FQNNGV. Trimming took 5 bases from V and 6 from J; bases not matched to a gene: 8. CDR3: CASSLGDREGEQYV. Written as DNA, the CDR3 is TGTGCCAGCAGCCTGGGGGACAGGGAAGGCGAGCAGTACGTC.

V gene TRBV20-1 combines with J gene TRBJ2-7, with TRBD2 as a possible D gene (6 bases). This CDR3 comprises 15 residues. Germline CDR1 and CDR2: DFQATT and SNEGSKA (reference sequence). V lost 3 bases to trimming and J lost 5 bases, with 20 bases between them. CDR3 sequence (DNA): TGCAGTGCTAGTTCTGCTCGCGGGGTTAGTCACGAGCAGTACTTC. Translated: CSASSARGVSHEQYF.

This clone was seen only once. The rearrangement links TRBV19 to TRBJ2-5; 12 nucleotides match TRBD1. The CDR3 is 15 amino acids. Germline V gene data show CDR1 as LNHDA and CDR2 as SQIVND (reference sequence). Trimming cost V 3 bases and J 5 bases; bases outside gene matches: 4. DNA of the CDR3: TGTGCCAGTAGTATGGGACAGGGGGCGTGGGAGACCCAGTACTTC. Translated, it gives CASSMGQGAWETQYF.

The chain joins TRBV9 to TRBJ2-1; a possible D gene is TRBD2 (7 bases). The germline V gene encodes CDR1 SGDLS and CDR2 YYNGEE. Trimming pared 4 bases from V and 1 base from J, leaving 12 bases between. This CDR3 has 15 residues. The CDR3 sequence: CASSKGEGSYNEQFF. The CDR3 region has the DNA TGTGCCAGCAGCAAGGGGGAGGGGTCCTACAATGAGCAGTTCTTC.

The rearrangement uses TRBV5-1 and TRBJ1-3; 7 nucleotides line up with TRBD1. The V and J ends lost 4 bases and 3 bases, in that order; junction bases with no gene match: 4. The germline V gene has CDR1 SGHRS and CDR2 YFSETQ. CDR3 size: 14 residues. CDR3 DNA sequence: TGCGCCAGCAGCGGAACAGGGGTTGGAAACACCATATATTTT. Translation: CASSGTGVGNTIYF.

This clone was seen a single time. The genes are TRBV29-1 and TRBJ1-1; perhaps TRBD1 as D (5 bases). V shed 1 base and J shed 5 bases, with 14 bases lying between them. The CDR3 spans 14 residues. From germline, CDR1 is SQVTM and CDR2 ANQGSEA. CDR3 in DNA: TGCAGCGTTGAAGGGGAGGGGTGGAAAACTGAAGCTTTCTTT. Its translation: CSVEGEGWKTEAFF.

The V and J genes are TRBV7-6 and TRBJ2-3; 10 bases match TRBD1. The CDR3 runs to 16 residues. The V gene end was trimmed by 4 bases and the J gene end by 5 bases; junction bases not matched to a gene: 9. Germline loops: CDR1 SGHVS, CDR2 FNYEAQ. DNA of the CDR3: TGTGCCAGCAGCTATTTCGGGACAGGGGCGGTAGATACGCAGTATTTT. It is translated as CASSYFGTGAVDTQYF.

This chain uses TRBV10-3 with TRBJ1-1, with 10 positions matching TRBD1. J lost 11 bases, V lost 11 bases, and 8 bases had no gene match. The CDR3 runs to 11 residues. The germline V gene encodes CDR1 ENHRY and CDR2 SYGVKD. CDR3: CAASGTGAAFF. In DNA, the CDR3 is TGTGCCGCCTCCGGGACAGGGGCCGCTTTCTTT.

This chain connects TRBV30 to TRBJ2-5; weak D call: TRBD2 (6 bases). Germline V lookup: CDR1 GTSNPN, CDR2 SVGIG (reference sequence). This CDR3 is built from 13 residues. V was pared by 8 bases and J by 1 base, with 14 bases between. The CDR3 region is CARAGGIQETQYF. The CDR3 coding sequence is TGTGCCCGGGCAGGAGGGATCCAAGAGACCCAGTACTTC.

The chain recombines TRBV6-5 with TRBJ2-5; the D gene is possibly TRBD1 (6 bases). The CDR3 runs to 14 residues. Germline V gene sequence: CDR1 MNHEY, CDR2 SVGAGI. Trimming took 7 bases from V and 7 from J, leaving 19 bases between them. The CDR3 loop reads CASNAGVGWGTQYF. CDR3 nucleotide sequence: TGTGCCAGCAATGCAGGGGTTGGGTGGGGGACCCAGTACTTC.

This sequence joins TRBV5-1 and TRBJ2-2; D is ambiguous. CDR1 is SGHRS, CDR2 YFSETQ, per germline. The V end was cut by 1 base, the J end by 6 bases, with 10 bases between. There are 14 residues in the CDR3. The CDR3, as DNA: TGCGCCAGCAGCTTGCGAGGAACCGCCGGGGAGCTGTTTTTT. Translating gives CASSLRGTAGELFF.

The chain uses TRBV6-6 and TRBJ2-7; the match to TRBD2 covers 12 bases. The CDR3 totals 16 residues. Germline CDR1 MNHNY, CDR2 SVGAGI (reference sequence). V lost 5 bases, J lost 0 bases, and 5 bases stayed unmatched. The CDR3 here is CASSRTSGGSSYEQYF. CDR3 nucleotides: TGTGCCAGCAGTCGAACTAGCGGGGGGTCCTCCTACGAGCAGTACTTC.

V is TRBV7-9 and J is TRBJ2-1; TRBD2 matches 9 bases. The V and J ends lost 1 base and 7 bases, in that order; junction bases with no gene match: 8. The CDR3 is 16 amino acids. The V gene's germline CDR1 is SEHNR and CDR2 FQNEAQ (reference sequence). CDR3 protein: CASSLGAGLAKNEQFF. CDR3 nucleotide sequence: TGTGCCAGCAGCTTAGGAGCAGGACTAGCGAAAAATGAGCAGTTCTTC.

A single count supports this clone. The chain uses TRBV29-1 and TRBJ2-2, with D unresolved. Germline V gene data show CDR1 as SQVTM and CDR2 as ANQGSEA. Between the trimmed V and J ends, which lost 7 bases and 3 bases, there was a span of 6 bases. The CDR3 is made up of 11 amino acids. The CDR3 coding sequence is TGCAGCGCCCGGTACACCGGGGAGCTGTTTTTT. As protein: CSARYTGELFF.

This clone was recorded only once. This chain joins TRBV5-1 and TRBJ2-3; tentative D call: TRBD1 (6 bases). The CDR3 is made up of 15 amino acids. The germline V gene has CDR1 SGHRS and CDR2 YFSETQ. Trimming shortened V by 8 bases and J by 3 bases, and 19 bases separated the two germline ends. The CDR3 nucleotides are TGCGCCAGTGGCTTGGGGGCTATGGGTACAGATACGCAGTATTTT. This translates into CASGLGAMGTDTQYF. The entire variable domain, with the rest obtained from reference TRBV5-1 and TRBJ2-3, is as follows: KAGVTQTPRYLIKTRGQQVTLSCSPISGHRSVSWYQQTPGQGLQFLFEYFSETQRNKGNFPGRFSGRQFSNSRSEMNVSTLELGDSALYLCASGLGAMGTDTQYFGPGTRLTVL.

This chain connects TRBV19 to TRBJ1-2; D perhaps matches TRBD1 (6 bases). Trimming took 2 bases from V and 8 from J, leaving 15 bases between them. From germline, CDR1 is LNHDA and CDR2 SQIVND (reference sequence). CDR3 size: 14 residues. The CDR3: CASSISQGFGGYTF. Here the CDR3 DNA reads TGTGCCAGTAGTATATCTCAGGGGTTTGGGGGCTACACCTTC. The whole variable domain, remainder taken from reference TRBV19 and TRBJ1-2, is DGGITQSPKYLFRKEGQNVTLSCEQNLNHDAMYWYRQDPGQGLRLIYYSQIVNDFQKGDIAEGYSVSREKKESFPLTVTSAQKNPTAFYLCASSISQGFGGYTFGSGTRLTVV.

The CDR3 region is CASSPVAGGRGTEAFF. The DNA of the CDR3 is TGTGCCAGCTCACCAGTGGCAGGGGGCAGAGGCACTGAAGCTTTCTTT. The chain joins TRBV18 to TRBJ1-1; TRBD1 matches 8 bases. The ends lost 2 bases at V and 4 bases at J; junction bases unmatched: 9. The CDR3 extends over 16 amino acids. Germline V lookup: CDR1 KGHSH, CDR2 LQKENI.

This chain links TRBV6-6 with TRBJ1-6, with 8 bases matching TRBD1. Germline assignment: CDR1 MNHNY and CDR2 SVGAGI (reference sequence). V shed 1 base and J 10 bases; nucleotides not matched to a gene: 6. The CDR3 sequence is 15 residues long. The DNA of the CDR3 is TGTGCCAGCAGTTACTTTACAGGGGGGGAATCACCCCTCCACTTT. Residues: CASSYFTGGESPLHF.

This chain joins TRBV6-2 or TRBV6-3 and TRBJ1-1; 10 bases line up with TRBD1. Germline trimming cut 5 bases from V and 5 bases from J; bases unmatched to any gene: 14. Germline V CDR1 and CDR2: MNHEY, SVGEGT. CDR3 length: 17 amino acids. CDR3 residues: CASSDPGQGRLVTEAFF. The CDR3 DNA sequence: TGTGCCAGCAGTGACCCGGGACAGGGGCGGTTAGTTACTGAAGCTTTCTTT.

The genes are TRBV9 and TRBJ2-1, with 7 nucleotides matching TRBD1. Unmatched junction bases numbered 12, after V lost 4 bases and J lost 5 bases. Per the germline V gene, CDR1 is SGDLS and CDR2 is YYNGEE. The length of the CDR3 is 16 residues. CDR3 sequence (DNA): TGTGCCAGCAGCCCTCAAGCCGGGACAGTTAACAATGAGCAGTTCTTC. The encoded protein is CASSPQAGTVNNEQFF.

This clone came up a few times. The J gene is TRBJ1-5, the V gene TRBV27; D unresolved. CDR1 is MNHEY, CDR2 SMNVEV, per germline (reference sequence). V was trimmed by 0 bases and J by 2 bases, leaving 11 bases between them. This CDR3 region has 16 residues. In nucleotides, the CDR3 is TGTGCCAGCAGTTTATCGTTTCTCCAGGGCAATCAGCCCCAGCATTTT. Its translation is CASSLSFLQGNQPQHF.

The chain employs TRBV27 and TRBJ2-1, with D possibly being TRBD2 (5 bases). V was trimmed by 1 base and J by 6 bases, leaving 13 bases between them. Per the germline V gene, CDR1 is MNHEY and CDR2 is SMNVEV (reference sequence). There are 15 residues in the CDR3. The CDR3 DNA sequence: TGTGCCAGCAGTTTATACGGCGGAACTAGCAATGAGCAGTTCTTC. Encoded protein: CASSLYGGTSNEQFF.

The genes are TRBV6-5 and TRBJ2-3; TRBD1 matches at 9 bases. Germline-derived CDR1 and CDR2 are MNHEY and SVGAGI. The CDR3 totals 15 residues. V shed 2 bases and J 4 bases; nucleotides not matched to a gene: 4. Written as DNA, the CDR3 is TGTGCCAGCAGTTACGGGACAGGGACCCCAGATACGCAGTATTTT. Translation gives CASSYGTGTPDTQYF.

V is TRBV6-1 and J is TRBJ1-2; D not certain. V gave up 2 bases and J gave up 5 bases, with 18 bases separating them. Germline V lookup: CDR1 MNHNS, CDR2 SASEGT. The CDR3 has 16 residues. CDR3 protein: CASSEKLESLRYGYTF. CDR3 sequence (DNA): TGTGCCAGCAGTGAAAAGCTTGAGAGCCTACGATATGGCTACACCTTC.

The rearrangement uses TRBV2 and TRBJ1-5; 7 bases map to TRBD1. The CDR3 is made up of 13 amino acids. The trim removed 7 bases at V and 6 bases at J, leaving 6 bases unmatched. Germline V gene lookup returns CDR1 SNHLY and CDR2 FYNNEI. CDR3 coding DNA: TGTGCCAGCATGCAGGGGGAAGGTCAGCCCCAGCATTTT. Translating gives CASMQGEGQPQHF.

V is TRBV29-1 and J is TRBJ2-2; possibly TRBD1 for D (6 bases). Germline lookup yields CDR1 SQVTM and CDR2 ANQGSEA. There are 10 residues in the CDR3. V lost 7 bases to trimming and J lost 6 bases, with 6 bases between them. CDR3 nucleotide sequence: TGCAGCGCAGGGGCCGGGGAGCTGTTTTTT. Translating it yields CSAGAGELFF.

The rearrangement uses TRBV10-3 and TRBJ2-7; D might be TRBD1 (5 bases). Germline V gene sequence: CDR1 ENHRY, CDR2 SYGVKD. The CDR3 has 12 residues. V lost 6 bases and J 6 bases, leaving 12 bases between the germline ends. The CDR3, as DNA: TGTGCCATCAGCTCCCAGGGCCTCGAGCAGTACTTC. Protein sequence: CAISSQGLEQYF.

The rearrangement links TRBV18 to TRBJ1-4, with D possibly matching TRBD1 (6 bases). The CDR3 contains 17 residues. CDR1 and CDR2 (germline): KGHSH, LQKENI. Trimming cost V 2 bases and J 4 bases, with 17 bases left between them. In DNA, the CDR3 is TGTGCCAGCTCACCAAGAGATGTTACAGGGAATAATGAAAAACTGTTTTTT. Protein: CASSPRDVTGNNEKLFF.

The chain combines TRBV5-1 with TRBJ1-4; D may be TRBD1 (6 bases). Trimming left V 5 bases short and J 6 bases short, with 17 bases between. The CDR3 loop spans 15 amino acids. Germline-derived CDR1 and CDR2 are SGHRS and YFSETQ. CDR3 sequence reads: CASSPSGQRDEKLFF. The CDR3 DNA reads as TGCGCCAGCAGTCCTTCGGGACAACGCGATGAAAAACTGTTTTTT.